The entry that follows covers one T cell receptor beta chain sequence. Its antigen is undetermined. The sample belongs to a study of T-cell reconstitution after alpha-beta-depleted transplantation in children. Whole-study results and caveats: T cells produced anew were the main source of T-cell counts and diversity one year after transplant.

The CDR3 length is 14 residues. Germline V gene sequence: CDR1 SGDLS, CDR2 YYNGEE. The V end was cut by 0 bases, the J end by 5 bases, with 10 bases between. The authors prepared the TCRbeta library with unique molecular identifiers. TCRdb fed the PCR reads into MiXCR, producing one record per CDR3 protein. The sample includes hundreds of thousands of distinct CDR3 sequences, around 15% of them seen just once. V and J are TRBV9 and TRBJ2-3, with D possibly being TRBD1 (6 bases). This sequence originates from a male patient aged 10-17 years who had a stem cell transplant for acute lymphoblastic leukemia, so the T cells may come from the graft donor. Here the sequenced sample was PBMCs, mostly from graft donor cells, taken 360 days after TCRalphabeta/CD19-depleted stem cell transplant. The DNA of the CDR3 is TGTGCCAGCAGCGTAGAAGGGGGAGTAGATACGCAGTATTTT. Residues: CASSVEGGVDTQYF.